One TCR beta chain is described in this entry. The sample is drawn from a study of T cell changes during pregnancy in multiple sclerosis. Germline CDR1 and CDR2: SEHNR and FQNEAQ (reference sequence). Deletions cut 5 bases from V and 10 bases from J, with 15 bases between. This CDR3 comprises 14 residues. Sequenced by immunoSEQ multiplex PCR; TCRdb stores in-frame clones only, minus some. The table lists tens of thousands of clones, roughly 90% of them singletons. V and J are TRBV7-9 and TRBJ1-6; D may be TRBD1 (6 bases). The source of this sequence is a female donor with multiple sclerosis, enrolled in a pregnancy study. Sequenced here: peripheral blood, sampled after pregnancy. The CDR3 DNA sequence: TGTGCCAGCAGCGTTACAGGGAATTGGTCACCCCTCCACTTT. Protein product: CASSVTGNWSPLHF.